This T cell receptor (beta chain) was profiled in a study of blood T cell repertoires in COVID-19 (dated by TCRdb to 2018 to 2020). Context from the whole study: Samples from collaborators originated in the United States, Italy and Spain and spanned both the acute and convalescent phases of COVID-19. The material from the prospective study consisted of cDNA or gDNA derived from T cells, B-cell-depleted T cells, or PBMCs. Where available, HLA class I and class II types were taken from metadata supplied by the sample provider and were not determined by assay-based typing. Samples were obtained from the ongoing ImmuneRACE study (first 160 participants) and from about 1,300 subjects provided by 6 global collaborators. A de-identified subject ID, COVID-19 status, age in years and sex were almost always included in the sample metadata. Subjects who had been exposed to COVID-19, were actively infected with it, or had recovered from it provided the deeply sampled blood TCRbeta repertoires that made up the dataset. The repertoires were released in a freely available public database intended as a resource for research on the immune response to SARS-CoV-2. General findings and caveats noted by the study authors: How much clinical and demographic metadata was included differed by source and by participant, and the metadata was provided uncurated.

Collaborating institutions collected whole blood in K2EDTA tubes following their own protocols. For TCRbeta analysis, collaborators shipped samples in one of three forms: frozen whole blood, isolated PBMCs, or DNA extracted from either of those sample types. TCRbeta CDR3 regions were amplified from genomic DNA by means of the immunoSEQ Assay, a bias-controlled multiplex PCR. As for the original processing: Within the assay, amplification of reference gene primers was used to estimate how many nucleated cells each sample contained. To quantify the absolute abundance of each unique TCRbeta CDR3 rearrangement, sequence reads were collapsed and filtered. Productive Simpson clonality was computed per sample as the square root of Simpson's diversity index over productive rearrangements. TCRdb's version of the immuneACCESS table is confined to in-frame rearrangements and falls short of the full clone set. An unresolved V gene accounts for under half of the shortfall where checked; the remainder is of unknown origin. That table supplies the V and J calls and clone size; D and trimming were determined from the DNA. This sample is represented by 20,000 to 25,000 clones; about 82% of them were singletons. Roughly a quarter of the sample is taken by the ten largest.

A note on this clone: Its antigen is still unknown. Nothing much larger sits one base from this clone, and base qualities are not available.

From the germline V gene, CDR1 is MRHNA and CDR2 is SNTAGT. A distance of 19 bases separates the germline ends of V and J, which lose 7 bases and 0 bases respectively. The CDR3 spans 17 residues, from the cysteine through the phenylalanine. CDR3 DNA is the only sequence kept; it has 51 bases, read in frame from the first base. The sequence was collected from a human donor with active COVID-19. The donor label of this sample is uncertain. The sequencing sample was made of peripheral blood. The chain is assembled from TRBV6-4 and TRBJ1-3; the D gene is perhaps TRBD1, from 6 matching bases. The base sequence is TGTGCCAGCACCACACCGGCACAGGGTGTCTCTGGAAACACCATATATTTT. Protein translation: CASTTPAQGVSGNTIYF.